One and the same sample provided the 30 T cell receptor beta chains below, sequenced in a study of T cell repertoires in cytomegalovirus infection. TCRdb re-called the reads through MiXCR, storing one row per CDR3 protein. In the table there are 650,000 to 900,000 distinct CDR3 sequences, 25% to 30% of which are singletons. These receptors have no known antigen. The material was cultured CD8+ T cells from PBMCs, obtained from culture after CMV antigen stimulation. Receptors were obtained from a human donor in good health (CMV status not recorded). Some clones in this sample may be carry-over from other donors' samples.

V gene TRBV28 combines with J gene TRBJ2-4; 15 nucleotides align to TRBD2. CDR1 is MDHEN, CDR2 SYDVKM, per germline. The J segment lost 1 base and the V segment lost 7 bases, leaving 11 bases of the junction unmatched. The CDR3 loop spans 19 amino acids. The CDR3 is CASTHLGTSGGPAKNIQYF. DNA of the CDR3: TGTGCCAGCACCCACCTCGGGACTAGCGGGGGGCCGGCCAAAAACATTCAGTACTTC.

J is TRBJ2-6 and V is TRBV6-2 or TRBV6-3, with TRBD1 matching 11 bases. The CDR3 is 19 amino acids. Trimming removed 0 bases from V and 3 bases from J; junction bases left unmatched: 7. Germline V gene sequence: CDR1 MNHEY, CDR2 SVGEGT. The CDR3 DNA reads TGTGCCAGCAGTTACTCCGTTGGACAGGGGGCGCTTGGGGCCAACGTCCTGACTTTC. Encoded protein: CASSYSVGQGALGANVLTF.

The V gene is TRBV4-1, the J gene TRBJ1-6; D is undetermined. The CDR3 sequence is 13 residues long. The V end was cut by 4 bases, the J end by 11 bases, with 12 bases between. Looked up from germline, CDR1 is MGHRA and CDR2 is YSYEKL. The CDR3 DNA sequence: TGCGCCAGCAGCCTCGGAGGAAGGCCACCCCTCCACTTT. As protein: CASSLGGRPPLHF.

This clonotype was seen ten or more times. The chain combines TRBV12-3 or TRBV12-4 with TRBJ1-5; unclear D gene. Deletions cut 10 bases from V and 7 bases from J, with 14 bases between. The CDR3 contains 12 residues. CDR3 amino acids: CATGLALQPQHF. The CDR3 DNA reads TGTGCCACCGGACTTGCCCTGCAGCCCCAGCATTTT.

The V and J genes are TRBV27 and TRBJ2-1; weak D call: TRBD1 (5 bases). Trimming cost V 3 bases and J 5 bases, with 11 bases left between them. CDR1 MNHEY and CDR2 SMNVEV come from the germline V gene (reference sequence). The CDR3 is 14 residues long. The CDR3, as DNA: TGTGCCAGCAGTTTTTTTGGGGCAAACAATGAGCAGTTCTTC. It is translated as CASSFFGANNEQFF.

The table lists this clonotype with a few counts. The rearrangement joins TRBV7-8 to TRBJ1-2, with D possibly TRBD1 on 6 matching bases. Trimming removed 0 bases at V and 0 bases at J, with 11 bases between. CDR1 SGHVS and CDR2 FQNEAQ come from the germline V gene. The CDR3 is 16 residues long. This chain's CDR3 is CASSLASGGSNYGYTF. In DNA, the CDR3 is TGTGCCAGCAGCTTAGCTTCGGGGGGCTCTAACTATGGCTACACCTTC.

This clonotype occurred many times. The chain's CDR3 is CASSSPWAGKKLFF. In DNA, the CDR3 is TGTGCCAGCAGCTCGCCCTGGGCCGGCAAAAAACTGTTTTTT. V gene TRBV7-2 combines with J gene TRBJ1-4; D is unclear. Germline V CDR1 and CDR2: SGHTA, FQGNSA. The V gene lost 4 bases and the J gene lost 9 bases, with 15 bases spanning the gap. The CDR3 has 14 amino acids.

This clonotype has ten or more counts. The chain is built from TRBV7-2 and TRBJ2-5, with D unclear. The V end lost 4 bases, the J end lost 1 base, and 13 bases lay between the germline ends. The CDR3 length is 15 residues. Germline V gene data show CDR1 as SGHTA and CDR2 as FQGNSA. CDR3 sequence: CASSWAPGPQETQYF. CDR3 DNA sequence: TGTGCCAGCAGCTGGGCCCCCGGACCCCAAGAGACCCAGTACTTC.

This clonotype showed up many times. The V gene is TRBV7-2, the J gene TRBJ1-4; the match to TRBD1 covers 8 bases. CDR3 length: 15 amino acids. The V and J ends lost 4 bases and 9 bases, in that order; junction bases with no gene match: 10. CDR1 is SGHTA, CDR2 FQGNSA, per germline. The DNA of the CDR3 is TGTGCCAGCAGCTCATCCGGGACAGGAGGAAAAAAACTGTTTTTT. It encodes CASSSSGTGGKKLFF.

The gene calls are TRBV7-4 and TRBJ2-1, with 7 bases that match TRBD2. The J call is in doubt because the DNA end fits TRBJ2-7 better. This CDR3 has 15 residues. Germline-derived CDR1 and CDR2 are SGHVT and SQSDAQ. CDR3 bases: TGTGCCAGCAGCTTTCGGGGAGGGCAGTACAATGAGCAGTACTTC. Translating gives CASSFRGGQYNEQYF.

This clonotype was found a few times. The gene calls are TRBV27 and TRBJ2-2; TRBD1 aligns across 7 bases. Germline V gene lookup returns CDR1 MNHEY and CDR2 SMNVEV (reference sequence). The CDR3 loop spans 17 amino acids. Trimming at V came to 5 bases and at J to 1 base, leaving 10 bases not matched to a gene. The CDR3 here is CASSVQGKVGNTGELFF. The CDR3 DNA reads TGTGCCAGCAGTGTACAGGGGAAGGTTGGGAACACCGGGGAGCTGTTTTTT.

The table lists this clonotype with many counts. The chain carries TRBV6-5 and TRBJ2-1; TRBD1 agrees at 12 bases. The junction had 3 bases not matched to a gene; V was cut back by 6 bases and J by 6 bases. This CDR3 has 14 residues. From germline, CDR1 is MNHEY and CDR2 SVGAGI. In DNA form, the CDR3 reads TGTGCCAGCAGCCGGGACAGGGGGCCCAATGAGCAGTTCTTC. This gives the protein CASSRDRGPNEQFF.

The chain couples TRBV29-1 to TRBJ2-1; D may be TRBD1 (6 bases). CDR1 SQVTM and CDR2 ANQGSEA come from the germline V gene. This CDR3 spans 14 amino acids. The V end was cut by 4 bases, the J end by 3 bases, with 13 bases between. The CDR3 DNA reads TGCAGCGTTGTGGAGCAGGGGATCTACAATGAGCAGTTCTTC. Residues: CSVVEQGIYNEQFF.

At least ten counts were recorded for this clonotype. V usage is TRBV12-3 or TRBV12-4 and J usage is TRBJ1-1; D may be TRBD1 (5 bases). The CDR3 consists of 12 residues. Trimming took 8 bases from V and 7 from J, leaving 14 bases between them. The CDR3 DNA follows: TGTGCCAGCGCCGGGACGGATTTTGAAGCTTTCTTT. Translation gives CASAGTDFEAFF.

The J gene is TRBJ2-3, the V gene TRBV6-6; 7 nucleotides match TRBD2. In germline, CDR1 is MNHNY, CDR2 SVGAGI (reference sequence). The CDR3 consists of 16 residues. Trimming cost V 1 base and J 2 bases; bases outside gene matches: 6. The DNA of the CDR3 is TGTGCCAGCAGTTACTGGTCGGGGGGACCCACAGATACGCAGTATTTT. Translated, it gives CASSYWSGGPTDTQYF.

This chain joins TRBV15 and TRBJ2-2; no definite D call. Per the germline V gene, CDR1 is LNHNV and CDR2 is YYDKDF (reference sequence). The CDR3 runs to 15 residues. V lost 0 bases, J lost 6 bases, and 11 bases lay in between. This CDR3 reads CATSRDLGRAGELFF. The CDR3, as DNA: TGTGCCACCAGCAGAGATCTGGGAAGGGCCGGGGAGCTGTTTTTT.

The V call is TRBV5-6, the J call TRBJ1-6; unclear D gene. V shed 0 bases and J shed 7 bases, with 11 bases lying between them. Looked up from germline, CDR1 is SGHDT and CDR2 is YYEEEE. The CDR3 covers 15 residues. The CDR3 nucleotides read TGTGCCAGCAGCTTGGCTTCCGGATGGAATTCACCCCTCCACTTT. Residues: CASSLASGWNSPLHF.

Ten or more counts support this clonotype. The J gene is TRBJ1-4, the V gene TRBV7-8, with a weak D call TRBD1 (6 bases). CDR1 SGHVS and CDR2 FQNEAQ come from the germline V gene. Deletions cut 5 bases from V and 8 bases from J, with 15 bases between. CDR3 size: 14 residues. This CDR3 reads CASSLTGMEEKLFF. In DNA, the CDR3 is TGTGCCAGCAGCCTAACAGGGATGGAAGAAAAACTGTTTTTT.

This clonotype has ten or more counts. In DNA form, the CDR3 reads TGTGCCAGCAGCTTCGGGTACCCTGGAAACACTGAAGCTTTCTTT. It encodes CASSFGYPGNTEAFF. This chain joins TRBV7-2 and TRBJ1-1; no reliable D call. There are 15 residues in the CDR3. Germline V gives CDR1 SGHTA, CDR2 FQGNSA. The V end was cut by 3 bases, the J end by 2 bases, with 13 bases between.

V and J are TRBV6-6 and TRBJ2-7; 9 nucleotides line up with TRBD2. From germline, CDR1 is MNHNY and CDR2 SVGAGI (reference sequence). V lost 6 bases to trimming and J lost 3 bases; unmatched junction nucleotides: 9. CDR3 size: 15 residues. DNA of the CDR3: TGTGCCAGCAGCTTGATGACTAGCGGTGGCTACGAGCAGTACGTC. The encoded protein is CASSLMTSGGYEQYV.

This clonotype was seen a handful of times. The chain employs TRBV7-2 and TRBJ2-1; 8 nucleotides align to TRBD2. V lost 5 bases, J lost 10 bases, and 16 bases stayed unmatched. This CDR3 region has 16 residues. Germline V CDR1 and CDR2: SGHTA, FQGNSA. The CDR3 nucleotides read TGTGCCAGCAGCCTAGGACTAGCTGGGAAGCTAATGGAGCAGTTCTTC. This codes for CASSLGLAGKLMEQFF.

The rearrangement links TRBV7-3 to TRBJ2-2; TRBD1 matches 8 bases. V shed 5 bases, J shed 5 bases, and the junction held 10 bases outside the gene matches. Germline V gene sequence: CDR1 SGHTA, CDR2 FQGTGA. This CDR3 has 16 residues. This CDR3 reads CASSPGWDRPTGELFF. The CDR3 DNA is TGTGCCAGCAGCCCAGGATGGGACAGGCCTACCGGGGAGCTGTTTTTT. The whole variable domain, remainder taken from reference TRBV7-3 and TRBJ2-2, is GAGVSQTPSNKVTEKGKYVELRCDPISGHTALYWYRQSLGQGPEFLIYFQGTGAADDSGLPNDRFFAVRPEGSVSTLKIQRTERGDSAVYLCASSPGWDRPTGELFFGEGSRLTVL.

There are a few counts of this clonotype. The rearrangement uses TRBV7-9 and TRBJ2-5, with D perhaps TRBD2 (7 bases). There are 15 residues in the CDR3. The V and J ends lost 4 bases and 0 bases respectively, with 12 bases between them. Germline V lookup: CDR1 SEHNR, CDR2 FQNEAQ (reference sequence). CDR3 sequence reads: CASSSRGTNQETQYF. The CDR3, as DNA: TGTGCCAGCAGCTCAAGGGGGACTAACCAAGAGACCCAGTACTTC.

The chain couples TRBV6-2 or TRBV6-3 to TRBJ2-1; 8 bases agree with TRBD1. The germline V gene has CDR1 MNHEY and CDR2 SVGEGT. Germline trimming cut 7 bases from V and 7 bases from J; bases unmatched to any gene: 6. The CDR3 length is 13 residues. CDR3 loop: CASTRDRNNEQFF. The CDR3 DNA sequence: TGTGCCAGCACTAGGGACAGGAATAATGAGCAGTTCTTC.

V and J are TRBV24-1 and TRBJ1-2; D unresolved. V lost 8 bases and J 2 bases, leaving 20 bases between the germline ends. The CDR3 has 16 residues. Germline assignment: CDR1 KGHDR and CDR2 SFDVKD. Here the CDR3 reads CATKVPASIRNYGYTF. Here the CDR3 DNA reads TGTGCCACCAAGGTCCCGGCGTCGATTAGAAACTATGGCTACACCTTC.

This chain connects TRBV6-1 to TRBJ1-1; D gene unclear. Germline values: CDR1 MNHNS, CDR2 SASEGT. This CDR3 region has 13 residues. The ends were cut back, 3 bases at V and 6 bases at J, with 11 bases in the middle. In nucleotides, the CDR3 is TGTGCCAGCAGTGACCGGCGTTGGGCTGAAGCTTTCTTT. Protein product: CASSDRRWAEAFF.

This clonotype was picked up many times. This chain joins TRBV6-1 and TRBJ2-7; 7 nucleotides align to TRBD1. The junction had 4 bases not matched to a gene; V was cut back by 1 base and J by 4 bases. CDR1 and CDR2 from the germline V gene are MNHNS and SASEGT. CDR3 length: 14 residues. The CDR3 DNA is TGTGCCAGCAGTGAAGGAGGCAGGGGGTACGAGCAGTACTTC. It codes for CASSEGGRGYEQYF.

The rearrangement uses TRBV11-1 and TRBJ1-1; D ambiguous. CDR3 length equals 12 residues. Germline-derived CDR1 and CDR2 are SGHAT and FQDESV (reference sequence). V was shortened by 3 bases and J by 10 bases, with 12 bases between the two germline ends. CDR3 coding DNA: TGTGCCAGCAGCTTTGTCCCAAGGATAGCTTTCTTT. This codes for CASSFVPRIAFF.

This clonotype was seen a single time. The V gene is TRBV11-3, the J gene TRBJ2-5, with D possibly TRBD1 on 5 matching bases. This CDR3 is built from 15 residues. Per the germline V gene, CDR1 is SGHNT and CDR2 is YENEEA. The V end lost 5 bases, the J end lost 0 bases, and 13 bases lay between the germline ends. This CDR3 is CASSPGHYNQETQYF. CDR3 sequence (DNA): TGTGCCAGCAGCCCTGGACATTACAACCAAGAGACCCAGTACTTC.

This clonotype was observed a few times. In DNA form, the CDR3 reads TGCGCCAGCAGCCAAGTCCTCAGCTCCTACGAGCAGTACTTC. Translated, it gives CASSQVLSSYEQYF. The chain couples TRBV4-1 to TRBJ2-7; no reliable D call. The CDR3 consists of 14 residues. The germline V gene has CDR1 MGHRA and CDR2 YSYEKL. Deletions cut 1 base from V and 0 bases from J, with 7 bases between.